The present TCR beta chain was sequenced within a study of molecular identifiers for immune sequencing clone quantification. As for the study in general: Four portions were sequenced after RNA from roughly 18,000 or 92,000 naive CD8 cells was split five ways in replicates.

A word on this clonotype: Its antigen is not identified. A much more abundant neighbour one base away suggests this may be a read error.

MiXCR, run by TCRdb on the PCR reads, gives a single entry per CDR3 protein. This sample has 90,000 or so distinct CDR3 sequences, with around 23% found just once. Germline-derived CDR1 and CDR2 are SQVTM and ANQGSEA. V gave up 5 bases and J gave up 9 bases, with 13 bases separating them. This CDR3 comprises 11 residues. Findings and limits, study-wide: For effector cells, clones above 20 RNA copies held over 99% of molecules; for naive cells, under 1%.

The gene calls are TRBV29-1 and TRBJ1-1; the D is unclear. Sequenced material: naive CD8+ T cells from blood, with Jurkat cell RNA spiked in. The subset denotes: FACS-sorted CD8+CD4-CCR7+CD45RA+ naive T cells. This clonotype was sampled from a human donor in good health. Some libraries in this study had Jurkat cell RNA spiked in. DNA for the CDR3: TGCAGCGTTACCTGGGGTGCTAAAGCTTTCTTT. Its protein is CSVTWGAKAFF.